This TCR beta chain derives from a study of blood T cell repertoires in COVID-19 (dated by TCRdb to 2020 to 2022). Background on the whole study: Samples from collaborators originated in the United States, Italy and Spain and spanned both the acute and convalescent phases of COVID-19. The prospective study material was composed of cDNA or gDNA derived from T cells, B-cell-depleted T cells, or PBMCs. Subjects who had been exposed to COVID-19, were actively infected with it, or had recovered from it provided the deeply sampled blood TCRbeta repertoires that made up the dataset. The repertoires were released in a freely available public database intended as a resource for research on the immune response to SARS-CoV-2. The samples were drawn from two sources: the first 160 participants of the ongoing ImmuneRACE study, and 950 to 1,500 subjects contributed by 6 global collaborators. A de-identified subject ID, COVID-19 status, age in years and sex were almost always included in the sample metadata. Where HLA class I and class II types were available, the types were taken from metadata supplied by the sample provider, not from assay-based typing.

TCRbeta CDR3 regions were amplified from genomic DNA by means of the immunoSEQ Assay, a bias-controlled multiplex PCR. Per the source publication's procedure: Within the assay, amplification of reference gene primers was used to estimate how many nucleated cells each sample contained. To quantify the absolute abundance of each unique TCRbeta CDR3 rearrangement, sequence reads were collapsed and filtered. For each sample, productive Simpson clonality was calculated as the square root of Simpson's diversity index over productive rearrangements. Sourced from immuneACCESS, this table was stored by TCRdb with only in-frame sequences that have V and J called. A share of the clones is absent; for the studies checked, an unresolved V gene accounts for under half, and the remainder has no known explanation. That table furnishes V, J and clone size, whereas the DNA furnished D and trimming. This sample holds fewer than 300,000 clones; over 75% were observed only once. The ten largest make up roughly 15% of the sample.

Note on this clone: Its specific antigen is unknown. Base quality data are lacking; no much larger clone is found one base away.

Trimming takes 2 bases off V and 12 bases off J; junction bases not matched to a gene: 7. Counted from cysteine to phenylalanine, this CDR3 has 12 amino acids. Only the CDR3 portion is preserved as DNA: 36 bases, with reading frame beginning at the first base. The germline V gene yields SGHDT for CDR1 and YYEEEE for CDR2. What the work shows at the level of the full study, not this receptor alone: How much clinical and demographic metadata was included differed by source and by participant, and the metadata was provided uncurated.

Whole blood was collected in K2EDTA tubes by collaborating institutions according to the institutions' own protocols. For TCRbeta analysis, collaborator samples were shipped as frozen whole blood, as isolated PBMCs, or as DNA extracted from either sample type. The V gene is TRBV5-6 and the J gene is TRBJ1-2, with 7 bases aligning to TRBD1. Sequencing used peripheral blood. The TCR comes from a human donor in a cohort sampled during active COVID-19. The DNA sequence follows: TGTGCCAGCAGCTTTGGTGTAGGGGGCGACACCTTC. Translated, this gives CASSFGVGGDTF.